This T cell receptor (beta chain) emerged from a study of T cells expressing NK-cell markers. This CDR3 comprises 16 residues. Germline lookup yields CDR1 SGHAT and CDR2 FQNNGV. TCRdb re-called the 5' RACE reads; one entry per CDR3 protein, DNA not given. Recorded here are over 350,000 distinct CDR3 sequences; the top ten clones represent roughly 10%. The chain carries TRBV11-2 and TRBJ1-1. The sample taken for sequencing was blood T cells: a sorted CD56 or NKG2C T cell subset, CD4+ or CD8+ T cells, or bulk PBMC T cells (not recorded which). This TCR was recovered from a woman aged 45 to 65 in good health. CDR3: CASSLDLLGMNTEAFF. The full variable domain, rest sourced from reference TRBV11-2 and TRBJ1-1, is EAGVAQSPRYKIIEKRQSVAFWCNPISGHATLYWYQQILGQGPKLLIQFQNNGVVDDSQLPKDRFSAERLKGVDSTLKIQPAKLEDSAVYLCASSLDLLGMNTEAFFGQGTRLTVV.